One T cell receptor (beta chain) is described in this entry. Its antigen remains unidentified. Germline V gives CDR1 MNHNY, CDR2 SVGAGI (reference sequence). CDR3 length: 15 residues. With V trimmed by 4 bases and J by 3 bases, 6 bases remained unmatched. The assay was immunoSEQ multiplex PCR, and TCRdb's table has in-frame clones only and misses some. The sample carries around 16,000 clones, about 92% recorded once. Time point described: recipient sample about 28 days before transplant, after cytoreduction. This sample was taken from a study of T cell clonotyping in hematopoietic cell transplantation. Study as a whole: Cytoreduction preceded collection of pretransplant recipient samples.

Study-level points and caveats: Broader posttransplant TCR repertoire diversity was predicted by graft donor and pretransplant recipient Inverse Simpson Index values. Pathologically expanded recipient clonotypes increased progressively from day 30 to day 180 as diversity fell. At the given depth, recipient repertoires were over 97% de novo clonotypes.

The sequencing used peripheral blood mononuclear cells, collected before stem cell transplant. This receptor was taken from a man between 18 and 29 years old with biphenotypic leukemia. Some clones in this sample may be carry-over from other donors' samples. The chain is built from TRBV6-6 and TRBJ1-5; TRBD1 matches at 7 bases. In DNA, the CDR3 is TGTGCCAGCAGTTCTCGCGGGACAGACAATCAGCCCCAGCATTTT. The encoded protein is CASSSRGTDNQPQHF.